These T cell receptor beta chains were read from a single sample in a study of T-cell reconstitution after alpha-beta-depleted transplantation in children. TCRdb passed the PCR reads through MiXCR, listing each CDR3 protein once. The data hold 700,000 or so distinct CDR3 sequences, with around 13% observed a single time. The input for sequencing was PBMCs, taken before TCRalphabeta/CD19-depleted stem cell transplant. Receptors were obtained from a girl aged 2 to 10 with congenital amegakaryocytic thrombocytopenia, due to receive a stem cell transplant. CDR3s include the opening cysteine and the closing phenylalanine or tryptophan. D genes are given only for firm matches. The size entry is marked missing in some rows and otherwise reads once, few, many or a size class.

DNA: TGCGCCAGCAGTCAATCCTCAAGGGATGGAACTGGGAAACTGTTTTTT
CDR3: CASSQSSRDGTGKLFF
J: TRBJ1-4
V: TRBV5-1
size: .
D: .

DNA: TGTGCCAGCAGCTTAGATCGGACTAGCGGTAATTACTACGAGCAGTACTTC
CDR3: CASSLDRTSGNYYEQYF
J: TRBJ2-7
V: TRBV7-8
size: many
D: TRBD2

DNA: TGTGCCATCAGTGAGTCGCTTACTGAGCAGTTCTTC
CDR3: CAISESLTEQFF
J: TRBJ2-1
V: TRBV10-3
size: few
D: .

DNA: TGCAGTGCTAGACGAGCGGGAGAAGGCTACGAGCAGTACTTC
CDR3: CSARRAGEGYEQYF
J: TRBJ2-7
V: TRBV20-1
size: many
D: TRBD2

DNA: TGTGCCATCAGTGAGTCACGATTCGCCCAGCGGGAGAAGGCAGAGACCCAGTACTTC
CDR3: CAISESRFAQREKAETQYF
J: TRBJ2-5
V: TRBV10-3
size: few
D: TRBD2

DNA: TGTGCCAGCAGTTTCGTACAGGGCGACCCGGGTGGTCAGCCCCAGCATTTT
CDR3: CASSFVQGDPGGQPQHF
J: TRBJ1-5
V: TRBV27
size: many
D: .

DNA: TGCGCCAGCAGCTTGGTTGCGGGAGCCTCTGGGGCCAACGTCCTGACTTTC
CDR3: CASSLVAGASGANVLTF
J: TRBJ2-6
V: TRBV5-1
size: .
D: TRBD2

DNA: TGCAGCGTTGAGTTTGGTGTCCGGACTGAAGCTTTCTTT
CDR3: CSVEFGVRTEAFF
J: TRBJ1-1
V: TRBV29-1
size: many
D: .

DNA: TGTGCCAGCAGCCAACCAGGACTAGCGGGGAAAGAGACCCAGTACTTC
CDR3: CASSQPGLAGKETQYF
J: TRBJ2-5
V: TRBV12-3/TRBV12-4
size: .
D: TRBD2

DNA: TGTGCCAGCAGTACCGGGACTACGAACATGGATACGCAGTATTTT
CDR3: CASSTGTTNMDTQYF
J: TRBJ2-3
V: TRBV2
size: .
D: TRBD2

DNA: TGTGCCAGTGGAACAGGGGCTGGGGCCAACGTCCTGACTTTC
CDR3: CASGTGAGANVLTF
J: TRBJ2-6
V: TRBV19
size: few
D: TRBD1

DNA: TGCAGCGTCCTATTGGGTCCTCGCGCCTACGAGCAGTACTTC
CDR3: CSVLLGPRAYEQYF
J: TRBJ2-7
V: TRBV29-1
size: many
D: .

DNA: TGTGCCAGCAGCTTGCTAGAGGAATTTTTATACGGTTCGAACACCGGGGAGCTGTTTTTT
CDR3: CASSLLEEFLYGSNTGELFF
J: TRBJ2-2
V: TRBV7-8
size: few
D: .

DNA: TGCGCCAGCAGCTTAGCAGGACAGTTCCCGAGCAAAAACATTCAGTACTTC
CDR3: CASSLAGQFPSKNIQYF
J: TRBJ2-4
V: TRBV5-1
size: .
D: .

DNA: TGCAGTGTTTTGGCCGAAGATGATGTGGTGCAGTTCTTC
CDR3: CSVLAEDDVVQFF
J: TRBJ2-1
V: TRBV20-1
size: many
D: .

DNA: TGTGCCAGCAGCCCCCGGGAAAACACAGATACGCAGTATTTT
CDR3: CASSPRENTDTQYF
J: TRBJ2-3
V: TRBV4-2
size: many
D: .

DNA: TGTGCCAGCAGCTTAGAGTTTCAAGCCTACGAGCAGTACTTC
CDR3: CASSLEFQAYEQYF
J: TRBJ2-7
V: TRBV7-2
size: .
D: .

DNA: TGTGCCAGCAGTTTATTCGGAGCGGGGGCAGGGCTCTACAATGAGCAGTTCTTC
CDR3: CASSLFGAGAGLYNEQFF
J: TRBJ2-1
V: TRBV28
size: .
D: TRBD2

DNA: TGTGCCAGCAGCAACGGTAACGGGGGTCTTTTGAACACTGAAGCTTTCTTT
CDR3: CASSNGNGGLLNTEAFF
J: TRBJ1-1
V: TRBV21-1
size: many
D: .

DNA: TGTGCCAGCAGCTTGCTAGCGGGACCACAAGAGACCCAGTACTTC
CDR3: CASSLLAGPQETQYF
J: TRBJ2-5
V: TRBV7-6
size: many
D: TRBD2

DNA: TGTGCCAGCAGCCAGGACGACTTGAAGGCTAGCGGGGGCTACAATGAGCAGTTCTTC
CDR3: CASSQDDLKASGGYNEQFF
J: TRBJ2-1
V: TRBV4-2
size: many
D: TRBD2

DNA: TGTGCCAGCAGCTACACGACAGGAGGCAGTAACTATGGCTACACCTTC
CDR3: CASSYTTGGSNYGYTF
J: TRBJ1-2
V: TRBV5-6
size: many
D: .

DNA: TGTGCCAGTGCGTTACCCACTAGCGGGACGAACACCGGGGAGCTGTTTTTT
CDR3: CASALPTSGTNTGELFF
J: TRBJ2-2
V: TRBV25-1
size: .
D: TRBD2

DNA: TGTGCCAGCAGTTTGCGACTAGCGGGAAGTGGTGAGCAGTTCTTC
CDR3: CASSLRLAGSGEQFF
J: TRBJ2-1
V: TRBV12-3/TRBV12-4
size: few
D: TRBD2

DNA: TGTGCCAGCAGCCACGGACTAGGGGGCGAGCAGTACTTC
CDR3: CASSHGLGGEQYF
J: TRBJ2-7
V: TRBV3-1
size: few
D: .

DNA: TGCGCCAGCAGCTTTCAACAGGCGGGCGAGCAGTACTTC
CDR3: CASSFQQAGEQYF
J: TRBJ2-7
V: TRBV5-1
size: many
D: .

DNA: TGTGCCAGCAGCTTAGCCGGGACTAGCGGGTCAGGGTCCTACAATGAGCAGTTCTTC
CDR3: CASSLAGTSGSGSYNEQFF
J: TRBJ2-1
V: TRBV7-6
size: few
D: TRBD2

DNA: TGTGCCAGCAGACTCACAGGAGGGAATTCACCCCTCCACTTT
CDR3: CASRLTGGNSPLHF
J: TRBJ1-6
V: TRBV6-1
size: many
D: .

DNA: TGCAGTGCTAGTTGGCCGGACGGTGGAAACACCATATATTTT
CDR3: CSASWPDGGNTIYF
J: TRBJ1-3
V: TRBV20-1
size: many
D: .

DNA: TGTGCCATCAGTGGGGACAGGGGAGGCTCTGAAGCTTTCTTT
CDR3: CAISGDRGGSEAFF
J: TRBJ1-1
V: TRBV10-3
size: many
D: TRBD1

DNA: TGCGCCAGCAGCTTGGGGGGACCCCCCGGATCACCCCTCCACTTT
CDR3: CASSLGGPPGSPLHF
J: TRBJ1-6
V: TRBV5-1
size: many
D: .

DNA: TGTGCCAGCAGCCAAACTACTAGCGGGCGATCCTACGAGCAGTACTTC
CDR3: CASSQTTSGRSYEQYF
J: TRBJ2-7
V: TRBV4-2
size: .
D: TRBD2

DNA: TGTGCCAGCAGCTTGGGATTTGCACAGCAAGAGACCCAGTACTTC
CDR3: CASSLGFAQQETQYF
J: TRBJ2-5
V: TRBV5-5
size: .
D: .

DNA: TGTGCCAGCAGTGCGCAGGGGTTCGATGGCTACACCTTC
CDR3: CASSAQGFDGYTF
J: TRBJ1-2
V: TRBV6-1
size: .
D: .

DNA: TGCATCGTTGAATTAGCGGGAGGCACCGGGGAGCTGTTTTTT
CDR3: CIVELAGGTGELFF
J: TRBJ2-2
V: TRBV29-1
size: once
D: TRBD2

DNA: TGCGCCAGCAGTCCTATCACCGGGACAGGACATGGCTACACCTTC
CDR3: CASSPITGTGHGYTF
J: TRBJ1-2
V: TRBV5-1
size: .
D: TRBD1

DNA: TGCAGCGTTGCTAGCGGGAGGAACGAGCAGTACTTC
CDR3: CSVASGRNEQYF
J: TRBJ2-7
V: TRBV29-1
size: .
D: TRBD2

DNA: TGTGCCAGCAGTTGGGGATATGGGGCCAACGTCCTGACTTTC
CDR3: CASSWGYGANVLTF
J: TRBJ2-6
V: TRBV12-3/TRBV12-4
size: few
D: .

DNA: TGTGCCAGCAGTTACATTACAGGGGCCATGAACACTGAAGCTTTCTTT
CDR3: CASSYITGAMNTEAFF
J: TRBJ1-1
V: TRBV6-5
size: many
D: TRBD1

DNA: TGTGCCAGCAGCCAGATCAGGGTCTCCGGAAACACCATATATTTT
CDR3: CASSQIRVSGNTIYF
J: TRBJ1-3
V: TRBV7-9
size: few
D: .

DNA: TGCAGTGCTATTAAGGGGGGCTACAATGAGCAGTTCTTC
CDR3: CSAIKGGYNEQFF
J: TRBJ2-1
V: TRBV20-1
size: few
D: .

DNA: TGTGCCACCAGTGACCGCGGACAGGGGTCCGACACCGGGGAGCTGTTTTTT
CDR3: CATSDRGQGSDTGELFF
J: TRBJ2-2
V: TRBV24-1
size: many
D: TRBD1

DNA: TGTGCCAGCAGCCACCCACTAGCGGGAGATCAGTACTTC
CDR3: CASSHPLAGDQYF
J: TRBJ2-7
V: TRBV7-9
size: few
D: TRBD2

DNA: TGCGCCAGCACCGTCCTCGGACTAGCGGGAGTCGATGAGCAGTTCTTC
CDR3: CASTVLGLAGVDEQFF
J: TRBJ2-1
V: TRBV4-1
size: few
D: TRBD2

DNA: TGCGCCAGCAGCTTGGCATTCCTGCGGCTAGCGGGATCAGATACGCAGTATTTT
CDR3: CASSLAFLRLAGSDTQYF
J: TRBJ2-3
V: TRBV5-1
size: .
D: TRBD2

DNA: TGCGCCAGCAGCTTGGAGGGACCCTCTGGAAACACCATATATTTT
CDR3: CASSLEGPSGNTIYF
J: TRBJ1-3
V: TRBV5-1
size: many
D: .

DNA: TGTGCCAGCAGCTTATCAAGGACTAGCATGGGCACAGATACGCAGTATTTT
CDR3: CASSLSRTSMGTDTQYF
J: TRBJ2-3
V: TRBV11-2
size: many
D: TRBD2

DNA: TGTGCCAGCAGCGCTCACAACTCCGGACAGCCCTATGGCTACACCTTC
CDR3: CASSAHNSGQPYGYTF
J: TRBJ1-2
V: TRBV9
size: many
D: .

DNA: TGCAGTGCTAGGATAGCGGGACGAGAGACCCAGTACTTC
CDR3: CSARIAGRETQYF
J: TRBJ2-5
V: TRBV20-1
size: .
D: TRBD2

DNA: TGTGCCAGCAGTGGGGGGGTCACTGAAGCTTTCTTT
CDR3: CASSGGVTEAFF
J: TRBJ1-1
V: TRBV9
size: .
D: .

DNA: TGCAGTGCTAACCGCGCTAGCGGGAGGGCCTATAACAATGAGCAGTTCTTC
CDR3: CSANRASGRAYNNEQFF
J: TRBJ2-1
V: TRBV20-1
size: many
D: TRBD2

DNA: TGCGCCAGCAGCCAAGTTAGTGAGGGGCGGTACACTGAAGCTTTCTTT
CDR3: CASSQVSEGRYTEAFF
J: TRBJ1-1
V: TRBV4-1
size: many
D: .